This T cell receptor beta chain comes out of a study of cytomegalovirus exposure and HLA in healthy donors. V lost 4 bases to trimming and J lost 6 bases; unmatched junction nucleotides: 8. The CDR3 is 14 residues long. Germline CDR1 is MNHNS and CDR2 is SASEGT. This clone was found a few times. In the PCR, 60 Vbeta and 13 Jbeta primers were used. Only in-frame clones appear in the TCRdb table, and some are missing; sequencing was by immunoSEQ multiplex PCR. The sample lists over 100,000 clones, roughly 80% occurring once. The chain employs TRBV6-1 and TRBJ1-2; TRBD1 matches at 7 bases. The material sequenced was PBMCs. The TCR sequence derives from a woman in her 30s in good health and CMV-seropositive. CDR3 in amino acids: CASSGHRGHNGYTF. Written as DNA, the CDR3 is TGTGCCAGCAGTGGACACAGGGGTCATAATGGCTACACCTTC.